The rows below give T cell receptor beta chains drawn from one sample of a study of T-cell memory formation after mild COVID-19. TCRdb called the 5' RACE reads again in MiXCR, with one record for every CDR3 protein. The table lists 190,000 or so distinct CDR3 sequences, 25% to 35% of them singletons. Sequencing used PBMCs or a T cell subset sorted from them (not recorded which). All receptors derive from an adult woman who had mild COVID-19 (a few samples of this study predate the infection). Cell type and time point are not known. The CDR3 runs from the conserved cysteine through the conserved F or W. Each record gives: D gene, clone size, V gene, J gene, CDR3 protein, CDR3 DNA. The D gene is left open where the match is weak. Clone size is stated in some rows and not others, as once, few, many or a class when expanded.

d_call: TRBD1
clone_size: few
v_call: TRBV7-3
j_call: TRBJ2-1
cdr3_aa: CASSSAGTGGAGQFF
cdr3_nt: TGTGCCAGCAGCTCCGCGGGGACAGGGGGCGCCGGGCAGTTCTTC

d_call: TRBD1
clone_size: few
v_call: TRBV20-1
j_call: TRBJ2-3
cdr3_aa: CSARTGGFGAQYF
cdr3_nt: TGCAGTGCTAGAACAGGGGGCTTTGGTGCGCAGTATTTT

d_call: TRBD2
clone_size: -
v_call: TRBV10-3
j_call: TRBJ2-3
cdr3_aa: CAISESTGLAGGQADTQYF
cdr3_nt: TGTGCCATCAGTGAGTCTACGGGACTAGCGGGGGGGCAGGCAGATACGCAGTATTTT

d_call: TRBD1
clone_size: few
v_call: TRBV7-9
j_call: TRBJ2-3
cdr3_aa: CASSPTGIWGTDTQYF
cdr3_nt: TGTGCCAGCAGCCCGACAGGGATTTGGGGTACGGATACGCAGTATTTT

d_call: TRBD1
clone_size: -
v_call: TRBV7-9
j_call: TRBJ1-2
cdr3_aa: CASSFPGGDGYTF
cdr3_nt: TGTGCCAGCAGCTTTCCAGGGGGAGACGGCTACACCTTC

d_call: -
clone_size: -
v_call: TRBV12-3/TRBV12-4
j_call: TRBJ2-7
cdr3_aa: CASSPGQLRSYEQYF
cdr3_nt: TGTGCCAGCAGCCCCGGACAGCTTCGCTCCTACGAGCAGTACTTC

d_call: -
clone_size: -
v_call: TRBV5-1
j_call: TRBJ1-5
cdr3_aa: CASSLDPGVNQPQHF
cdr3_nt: TGCGCCAGCAGCTTGGATCCAGGGGTCAATCAGCCCCAGCATTTT

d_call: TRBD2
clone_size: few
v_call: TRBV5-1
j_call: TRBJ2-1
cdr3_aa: CASSLEVGGTIQQFF
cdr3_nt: TGCGCCAGCAGCTTGGAAGTGGGAGGGACTATTCAGCAGTTCTTC

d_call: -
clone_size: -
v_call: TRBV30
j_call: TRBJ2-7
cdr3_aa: CAWSVRGRLDEQYF
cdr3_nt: TGTGCCTGGAGTGTACGGGGGCGCTTGGACGAGCAGTACTTC

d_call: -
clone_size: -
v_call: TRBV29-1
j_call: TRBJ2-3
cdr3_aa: CSGRLSGGVDTQYF
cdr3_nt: TGCAGCGGCCGACTTAGCGGAGGGGTGGATACGCAGTATTTT

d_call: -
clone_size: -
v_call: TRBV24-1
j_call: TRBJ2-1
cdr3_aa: CATSEVVGSYNEQFF
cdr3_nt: TGTGCCACCAGTGAAGTAGTGGGGTCCTACAATGAGCAGTTCTTC

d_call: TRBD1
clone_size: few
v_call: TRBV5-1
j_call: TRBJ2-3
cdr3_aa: CASRKGQGLTDTQYF
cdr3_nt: TGCGCCAGCAGGAAGGGACAGGGGCTCACAGATACGCAGTATTTT

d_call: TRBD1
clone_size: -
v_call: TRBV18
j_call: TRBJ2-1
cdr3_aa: CASSPSDRGLRDEQFF
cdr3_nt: TGTGCCAGCTCACCATCGGACAGGGGACTACGTGATGAGCAGTTCTTC

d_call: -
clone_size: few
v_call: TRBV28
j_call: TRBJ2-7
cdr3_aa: CASSLEREGDYEQYF
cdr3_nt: TGTGCCAGCAGTTTAGAGAGGGAAGGGGACTACGAGCAGTACTTC

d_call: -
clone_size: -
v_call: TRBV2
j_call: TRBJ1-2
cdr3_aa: CASNGRGNGYTF
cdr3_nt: TGTGCCAGCAATGGCAGAGGAAATGGCTACACCTTC

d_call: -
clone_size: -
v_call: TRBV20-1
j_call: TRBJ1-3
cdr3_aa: CSARVRDQGNTIYF
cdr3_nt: TGCAGTGCTAGAGTCCGGGACCAAGGAAACACCATATATTTT

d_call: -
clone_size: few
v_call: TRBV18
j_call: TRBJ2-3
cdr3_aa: CASSPNQGRGTDTQYF
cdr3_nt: TGTGCCAGCTCACCTAACCAGGGACGGGGCACAGATACGCAGTATTTT

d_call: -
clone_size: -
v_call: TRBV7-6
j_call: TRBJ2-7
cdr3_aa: CASSLEGDSSYEQYF
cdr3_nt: TGTGCCAGCAGCTTAGAAGGGGACTCCTCCTACGAGCAGTACTTC

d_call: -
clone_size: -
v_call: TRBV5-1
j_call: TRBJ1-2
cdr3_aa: CASSLGQTYGYTF
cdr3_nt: TGCGCCAGCAGCCTCGGACAGACCTATGGCTACACCTTC

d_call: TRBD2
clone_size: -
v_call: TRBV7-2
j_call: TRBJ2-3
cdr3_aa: CASSLGVGTSGTTSTDTQYF
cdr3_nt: TGTGCCAGCAGCTTAGGGGTAGGGACTAGCGGAACTACTAGCACAGATACGCAGTATTTT

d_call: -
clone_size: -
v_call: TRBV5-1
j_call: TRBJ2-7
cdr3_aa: CASSFGTREHEQYF
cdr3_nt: TGCGCCAGCAGCTTTGGTACGAGGGAGCACGAGCAGTACTTC

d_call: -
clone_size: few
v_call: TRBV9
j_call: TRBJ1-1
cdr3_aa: CASSARFMNTEAFF
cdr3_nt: TGTGCCAGCAGCGCGAGGTTTATGAACACTGAAGCTTTCTTT

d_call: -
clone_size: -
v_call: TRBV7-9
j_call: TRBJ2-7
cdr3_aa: CASSLAGMTGYEQYF
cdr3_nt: TGTGCCAGCAGCTTAGCCGGGATGACGGGCTACGAGCAGTACTTC

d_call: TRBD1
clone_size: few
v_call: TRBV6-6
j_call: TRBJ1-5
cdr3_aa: CASRGQSNQPQHF
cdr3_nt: TGTGCCAGCAGGGGACAGAGCAATCAGCCCCAGCATTTT

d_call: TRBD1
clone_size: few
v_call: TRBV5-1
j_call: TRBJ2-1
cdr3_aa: CASSSDPGRGLSEQFF
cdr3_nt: TGCGCCAGCAGCTCCGACCCAGGCAGGGGGCTATCGGAGCAGTTCTTC

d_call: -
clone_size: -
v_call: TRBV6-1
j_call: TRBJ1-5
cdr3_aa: CASSEALWGNNQPQHF
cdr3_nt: TGTGCCAGCAGTGAAGCGCTTTGGGGGAACAATCAGCCCCAGCATTTT

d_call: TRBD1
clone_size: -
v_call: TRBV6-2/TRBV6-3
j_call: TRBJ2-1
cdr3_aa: CASSRGTGGMDEQFF
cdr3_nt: TGTGCCAGCAGTAGAGGGACAGGGGGAATGGATGAGCAGTTCTTC

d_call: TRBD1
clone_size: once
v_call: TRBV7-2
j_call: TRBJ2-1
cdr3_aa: CASSFPGQGAYNEQFF
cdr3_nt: TGTGCCAGCAGCTTCCCGGGACAGGGGGCCTACAATGAGCAGTTCTTC

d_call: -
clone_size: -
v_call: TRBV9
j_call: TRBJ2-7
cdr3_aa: CASSASWGNEQYF
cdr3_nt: TGTGCCAGCAGCGCAAGTTGGGGTAACGAGCAGTACTTC

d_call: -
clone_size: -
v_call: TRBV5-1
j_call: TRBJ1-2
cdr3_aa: CASSLLDGSPNYGYTF
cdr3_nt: TGCGCCAGCAGCCTCCTGGACGGCTCCCCTAACTATGGCTACACCTTC

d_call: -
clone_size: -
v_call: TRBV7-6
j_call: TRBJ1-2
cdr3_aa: CASTHLRGGGYTF
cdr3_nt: TGTGCCAGCACCCACCTGAGGGGCGGTGGCTACACCTTC

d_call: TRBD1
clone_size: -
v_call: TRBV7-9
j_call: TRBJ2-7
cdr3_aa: CASTPRGQGAYEQYF
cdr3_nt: TGTGCCAGCACCCCGAGGGGACAGGGGGCTTACGAGCAGTACTTC

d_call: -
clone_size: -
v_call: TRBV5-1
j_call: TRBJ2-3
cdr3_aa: CASSSRVPDTQYF
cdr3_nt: TGCGCCAGCAGTTCCAGGGTCCCAGATACGCAGTATTTT

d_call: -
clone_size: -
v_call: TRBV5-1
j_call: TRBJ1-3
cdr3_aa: CASSPIYGNTIYF
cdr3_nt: TGCGCCAGCAGCCCGATCTACGGTAACACCATATATTTT

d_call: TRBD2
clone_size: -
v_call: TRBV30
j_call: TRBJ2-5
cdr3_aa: CAWTLAGGPRETQYF
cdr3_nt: TGTGCCTGGACACTAGCGGGAGGGCCTAGGGAGACCCAGTACTTC

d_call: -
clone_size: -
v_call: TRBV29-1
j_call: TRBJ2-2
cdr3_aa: CSAVLGQGTGELFF
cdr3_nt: TGCAGCGCTGTGTTAGGGCAGGGCACCGGGGAGCTGTTTTTT

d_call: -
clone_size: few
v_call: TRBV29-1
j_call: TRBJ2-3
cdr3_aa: CSALDTLKRTQYF
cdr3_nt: TGCAGCGCCTTGGACACTTTGAAGCGTACGCAGTATTTT

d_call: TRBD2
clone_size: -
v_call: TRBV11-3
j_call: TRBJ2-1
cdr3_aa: CASSLRGTSGRKQFF
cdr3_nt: TGTGCCAGCAGCTTAAGGGGTACTAGCGGGAGGAAGCAGTTCTTC

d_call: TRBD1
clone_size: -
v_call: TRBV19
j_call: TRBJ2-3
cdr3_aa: CASSITGVTDTQYF
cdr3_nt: TGTGCCAGTAGTATAACAGGGGTAACAGATACGCAGTATTTT

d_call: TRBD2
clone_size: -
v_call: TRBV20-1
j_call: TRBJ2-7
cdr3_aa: CSARRPHRTSGIYEQYF
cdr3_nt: TGCAGTGCTAGGCGACCCCATCGGACTAGCGGGATCTACGAGCAGTACTTC

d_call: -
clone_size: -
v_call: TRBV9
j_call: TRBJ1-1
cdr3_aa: CASSAVGGSGTEAFF
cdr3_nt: TGTGCCAGCAGCGCAGTGGGAGGGAGCGGCACTGAAGCTTTCTTT

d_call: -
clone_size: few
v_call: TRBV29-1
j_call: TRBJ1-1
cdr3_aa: CSYRGVTEAFF
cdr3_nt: TGCAGCTATCGCGGGGTAACTGAAGCTTTCTTT

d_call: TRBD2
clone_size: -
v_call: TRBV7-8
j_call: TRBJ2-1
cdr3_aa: CASSYQRFRGDYNEQFF
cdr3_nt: TGTGCCAGCAGCTACCAGAGGTTTCGGGGGGACTACAATGAGCAGTTCTTC

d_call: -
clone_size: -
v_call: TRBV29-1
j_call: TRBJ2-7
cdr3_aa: CSVLHTRGDYEQYF
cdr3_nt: TGCAGCGTTCTACATACTCGGGGAGACTACGAGCAGTACTTC

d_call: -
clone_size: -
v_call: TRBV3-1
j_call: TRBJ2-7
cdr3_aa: CASSQVGYYEQYF
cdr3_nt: TGTGCCAGCAGCCAAGTTGGGTATTACGAGCAGTACTTC

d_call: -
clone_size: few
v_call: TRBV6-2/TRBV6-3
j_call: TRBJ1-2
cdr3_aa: CASSSEYGYTF
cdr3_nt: TGTGCCAGCAGTTCCGAATATGGCTACACCTTC

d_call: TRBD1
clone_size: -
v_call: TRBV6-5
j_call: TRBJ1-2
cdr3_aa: CASRRQGGYTF
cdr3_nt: TGTGCCAGCAGGAGACAGGGTGGCTACACCTTC

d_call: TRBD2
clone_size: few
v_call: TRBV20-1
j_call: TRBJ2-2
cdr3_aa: CSARASGRVNTGELFF
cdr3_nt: TGCAGTGCCAGAGCCAGCGGGAGGGTGAACACCGGGGAGCTGTTTTTT

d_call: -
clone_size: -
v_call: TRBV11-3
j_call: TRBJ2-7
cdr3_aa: CASSSNWREDEQYF
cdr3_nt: TGTGCCAGCAGCTCAAACTGGAGGGAGGACGAGCAGTACTTC

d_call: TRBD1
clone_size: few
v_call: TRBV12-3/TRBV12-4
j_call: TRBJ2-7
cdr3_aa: CASRGTGGAYEQYF
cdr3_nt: TGTGCCAGCAGGGGGACAGGGGGGGCCTACGAGCAGTACTTC

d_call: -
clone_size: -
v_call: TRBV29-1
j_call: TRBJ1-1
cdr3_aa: CSVEGALLEAFF
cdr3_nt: TGCAGCGTTGAGGGAGCGTTGCTTGAAGCTTTCTTT

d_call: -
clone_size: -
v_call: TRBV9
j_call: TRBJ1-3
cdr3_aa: CASSAAGLRGRGNTIYF
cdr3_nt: TGTGCCAGCAGCGCCGCCGGTTTACGGGGACGTGGAAACACCATATATTTT

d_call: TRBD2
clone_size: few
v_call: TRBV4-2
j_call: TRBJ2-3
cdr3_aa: CASSQASTSGGGTDTQYF
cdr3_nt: TGTGCCAGCAGCCAAGCCTCAACTAGCGGGGGGGGCACAGATACGCAGTATTTT